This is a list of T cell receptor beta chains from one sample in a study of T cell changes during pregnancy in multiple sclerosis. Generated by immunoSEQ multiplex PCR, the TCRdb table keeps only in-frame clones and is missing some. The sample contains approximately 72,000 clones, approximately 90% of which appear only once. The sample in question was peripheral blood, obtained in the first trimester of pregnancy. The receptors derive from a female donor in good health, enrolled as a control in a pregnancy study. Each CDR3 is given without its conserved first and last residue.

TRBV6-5	ASSFIRGEDEQY
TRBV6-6	ASSYQGQGAHGYT
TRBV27	ASSRPGLAGDTQY
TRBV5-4	ASSLGGRGETGELF
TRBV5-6	ASRSRDRGNQETQY
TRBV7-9	ASSRDSHTDTQY
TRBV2	ASSEIREGQPQH
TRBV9	ASTPGVSGNTIY
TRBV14	ASSRETSYNEQF
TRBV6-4	ASSDSGGLGEPQH
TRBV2	ASSVNGGAYNEQF
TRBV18	ASSRGLAGDNEQF
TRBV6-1	ASSEVSGTGNEQF
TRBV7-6	ASSLWTSGQNNEQF
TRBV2	ASAGTSGNTGELF
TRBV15	ATSRDRGQSYEQY
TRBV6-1	ASSALAGVSGELF
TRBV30	AWAKVAGVYNEQF
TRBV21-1	ASSLRTGGPDTQY
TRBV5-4	ASSSAGISEGDTQY
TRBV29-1	SVEDGASGRGNEQY
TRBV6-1	ASSDGKLRANYGYT
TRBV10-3	AISGRPGEVTQY
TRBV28	ASGTRGISNQPQH